The rows below give T cell receptor beta chains drawn from one sample of a study of Tregs in tolerant kidney transplant recipients. Only in-frame clones appear in the TCRdb table, and some are missing; sequencing was by immunoSEQ multiplex PCR. Of about 240,000 clones listed, around 81% are singletons. Material for sequencing was CD4+ T cells from blood. Receptors originate from a human donor in good health. Each CDR3 is given with its conserved first and last residue. For some rows the clone size is stated as once, few or many, or as a class when expanded; others skip it.

size | J | V | CDR3
NA | TRBJ2-7 | TRBV10-3 | CAISAGTGLSYEQYF
NA | TRBJ1-2 | TRBV6-1 | CASSGPRGNYGYTF
NA | TRBJ1-1 | TRBV5-8 | CASSPIYPMGTEAFF
NA | TRBJ2-3 | TRBV9 | CASSVSGGTDTQYF
NA | TRBJ2-6 | TRBV6-5 | CASSTNSGANVLTF
NA | TRBJ2-3 | TRBV18 | CASPRSGGAVPGKTDTQYF
NA | TRBJ2-3 | TRBV11-1 | CASSLMTGGTDTQYF
NA | TRBJ1-1 | TRBV5-1 | CASTSGGGEAFF
NA | TRBJ1-4 | TRBV27 | CASSVRGLNEKLFF
NA | TRBJ1-2 | TRBV2 | CASSEVSGGAGYGYTF
NA | TRBJ2-5 | TRBV2 | CASSLRGQETQYF
NA | TRBJ2-5 | TRBV11-3 | CASSLAGGQETQYF
NA | TRBJ2-3 | TRBV4-1 | CASSHAIGGSLHRASTDTQYF
NA | TRBJ1-2 | TRBV19 | CASSIDKGRGDGYTF
NA | TRBJ2-7 | TRBV15 | CATSRDRGLYEQYF
NA | TRBJ1-1 | TRBV6-5 | CASSYAGATEAFF
medium-sized | TRBJ1-3 | TRBV27 | CASSPRGALGGNTIYF
NA | TRBJ2-2 | TRBV5-1 | CASSSGTGNTGELFF
NA | TRBJ2-2 | TRBV30 | CAWKGIAVTGELFF